Below, 2 T cell receptor beta chains from the same sample are listed, as sequenced in a study of cytomegalovirus exposure and HLA in healthy donors. The assay was immunoSEQ multiplex PCR, and TCRdb's table has in-frame clones only and misses some. Found here are over 150,000 clones, approximately 89% of them singletons; the top ten hold over 9%. Sequenced material: PBMCs. These receptors originate from a woman under 30 in good health and CMV-seropositive.

In this sample, this clone turned up once. The chain couples TRBV7-7 to TRBJ2-5, with 9 bases that match TRBD2. Germline V gene data show CDR1 as SSHAT and CDR2 as FNYEAQ (reference sequence). CDR3 size: 15 residues. The CDR3 loop is CASAPLTSGQETQYF. The CDR3, as DNA: TGTGCTAGCGCACCACTGACTAGCGGTCAAGAGACCCAGTACTTC.

The chain has TRBV5-1 and TRBJ2-5; TRBD2 matches 10 bases. V trimming: 0 bases; J trimming: 5 bases; junction bases outside the gene matches: 10. The CDR3 is 17 residues long. Germline V gene data show CDR1 as SGHRS and CDR2 as YFSETQ. CDR3 in DNA: TGCGCCAGCAGCTTGGAGGCTCGAGCGGGAGGGGGCGAGACCCAGTACTTC. Translation gives CASSLEARAGGGETQYF. Based on the CDR3 plus reference TRBV5-1 and TRBJ2-5, the full variable domain is KAGVTQTPRYLIKTRGQQVTLSCSPISGHRSVSWYQQTPGQGLQFLFEYFSETQRNKGNFPGRFSGRQFSNSRSEMNVSTLELGDSALYLCASSLEARAGGGETQYFGPGTRLLVL.